These 16 T cell receptor beta chains came from one sample sequenced in a study of blood T cell repertoires in COVID-19. Method: immunoSEQ multiplex PCR; TCRdb's copy keeps in-frame clones and lacks some. The repertoire holds over 50,000 clones, 86% seen once, with about 2.5% in the top ten. The sample comprised peripheral blood. These receptors originate from an elderly man with acute or convalescent COVID-19.

This chain uses TRBV3-1 (or the pseudogene TRBV3-2) with TRBJ1-3, with TRBD1 as a possible D gene (6 bases). V lost 2 bases, J lost 2 bases, and 7 bases lay in between. The CDR3 contains 14 residues. Germline CDR1 and CDR2: LGHDT and YNNKEL (reference sequence). CDR3 region: CASSQNRAGNTIYF. For the CDR3, the DNA is TGTGCCAGCAGCCAAAACAGGGCTGGAAACACCATATATTTT.

This CDR3 is CASTWPSADTQYF. The CDR3 coding sequence is TGTGCCAGCACCTGGCCATCCGCAGATACGCAGTATTTT. The chain recombines TRBV5-6 with TRBJ2-3; D not certain. Trimming left V 6 bases short and J 4 bases short, with 12 bases between. CDR1 is SGHDT, CDR2 YYEEEE, per germline. The length of the CDR3 is 13 residues.

The V gene is TRBV9, the J gene TRBJ1-6; tentative D call: TRBD1 (5 bases). This CDR3 is built from 18 residues. Trimming removed 4 bases from V and 5 bases from J, with 22 bases in between. In germline, CDR1 is SGDLS, CDR2 YYNGEE. The chain's CDR3 is CASSPRGAGAADNSPLHF. The DNA for the CDR3 is TGTGCCAGCAGCCCAAGAGGTGCTGGGGCAGCCGATAATTCACCCCTCCACTTT.

The gene calls are TRBV5-1 and TRBJ1-2; 7 nucleotides align to TRBD1. The trim removed 0 bases at V and 6 bases at J, leaving 5 bases unmatched. Germline V gene lookup returns CDR1 SGHRS and CDR2 YFSETQ. This CDR3 comprises 14 residues. CDR3 sequence reads: CASSLGQGSHGYTF. The CDR3 nucleotides are TGCGCCAGCAGCTTGGGACAGGGTAGTCATGGCTACACCTTC.

This clone was picked up a small number of times. This sample also contains other DNA sequences that code for the same CDR3. The rearrangement links TRBV19 to TRBJ2-7; 8 bases match TRBD1. Germline V gives CDR1 LNHDA, CDR2 SQIVND (reference sequence). The CDR3 contains 14 residues. V lost 3 bases and J lost 1; bases outside the gene matches: 2. The CDR3 loop is CASSMGQVSYEQYF. Written as DNA, the CDR3 is TGTGCCAGTAGTATGGGACAGGTTTCCTACGAGCAGTACTTC.

CDR3 sequence: CASRQQETQYF. The CDR3 DNA reads as TGTGCCAGTAGGCAGCAAGAGACCCAGTACTTC. The rearrangement uses TRBV19 and TRBJ2-5; D gene ambiguous. From germline, CDR1 is LNHDA and CDR2 SQIVND (reference sequence). The CDR3 contains 11 residues. V was shortened by 6 bases and J by 2 bases, with 4 bases between the two germline ends. Complete variable domain (other parts from reference TRBV19 and TRBJ2-5): DGGITQSPKYLFRKEGQNVTLSCEQNLNHDAMYWYRQDPGQGLRLIYYSQIVNDFQKGDIAEGYSVSREKKESFPLTVTSAQKNPTAFYLCASRQQETQYFGPGTRLLVL.

The chain employs TRBV9 and TRBJ1-2; TRBD1 might be the D (5 bases). This CDR3 region has 13 residues. Trimming removed 0 bases from V and 7 bases from J, with 10 bases in between. In germline, CDR1 is SGDLS, CDR2 YYNGEE. CDR3 protein: CASSVAGERGYTF. CDR3 coding DNA: TGTGCCAGCAGCGTAGCGGGGGAGCGTGGCTACACCTTC.

The J gene is TRBJ2-7, the V gene TRBV5-5; 10 bases are a match to TRBD2. The CDR3 is made up of 16 amino acids. V dropped 0 bases and J dropped 2; count of bases not matched to a gene: 5. From germline, CDR1 is SGHKS and CDR2 YYEKEE (reference sequence). The CDR3 sequence is CASSLVASGGTYEQYF. As DNA, the CDR3 is TGTGCCAGCAGCTTGGTTGCTAGCGGGGGTACCTACGAGCAGTACTTC.

The rearrangement uses TRBV6-5 and TRBJ1-2; the D gene is possibly TRBD1 (6 bases). V was shortened by 5 bases and J by 4 bases, with 14 bases between the two germline ends. CDR3 length: 14 amino acids. Germline lookup yields CDR1 MNHEY and CDR2 SVGAGI. This chain's CDR3 is CASSRQEKSYGYTF. DNA of the CDR3: TGTGCCAGCAGTCGACAGGAAAAATCCTATGGCTACACCTTC.

J is TRBJ2-1 and V is TRBV9; 7 bases align to TRBD1. The CDR3 loop spans 14 amino acids. Unmatched junction bases numbered 5, after V lost 4 bases and J lost 4 bases. CDR1 is SGDLS and CDR2 is YYNGEE in the germline V gene. The DNA for the CDR3 is TGTGCCAGCAGCCACGGACAGGATTACAATGAGCAGTTCTTC. It specifies CASSHGQDYNEQFF.

The rearrangement joins TRBV4-1 to TRBJ2-5, with D possibly being TRBD2 (5 bases). Germline V gives CDR1 MGHRA, CDR2 YSYEKL. This CDR3 contains 15 residues. Trimming stripped 0 bases from V and 5 bases from J, with 13 bases between. The CDR3 region has the DNA TGCGCCAGCAGCCAAGATTCCGGGGTCGTGGAGACCCAGTACTTC. Translating it yields CASSQDSGVVETQYF.

This sequence joins TRBV10-2 and TRBJ2-1; tentative D call: TRBD2 (6 bases). The germline V and J ends were trimmed by 7 bases and 3 bases, with 10 bases remaining between them. The CDR3 is 13 amino acids. CDR1 is WSHSY, CDR2 SAAADI, per germline. The CDR3 nucleotides read TGCGCCAGCATTGGGGGGTACTACAATGAGCAGTTCTTC. Residues: CASIGGYYNEQFF.

This clone is medium-sized (0.01 to 0.1%) by share. The chain carries TRBV11-2 and TRBJ1-6, with no clear D. Germline CDR1 is SGHAT and CDR2 is FQNNGV. Trimming took 2 bases from V and 13 from J, leaving 9 bases between them. The length of the CDR3 is 12 residues. This CDR3 reads CASSLKGGPLHF. The CDR3 nucleotides are TGTGCCAGCAGCTTAAAGGGAGGGCCCCTCCACTTT.

CDR3 coding DNA: TGTGCCAGCAGCTTAGCGACAGGGAAGGTTGGAGGCTACACCTTC. It is translated as CASSLATGKVGGYTF. This chain joins TRBV7-6 and TRBJ1-2; 7 bases agree with TRBD1. From germline, CDR1 is SGHVS and CDR2 FNYEAQ. This CDR3 region has 15 residues. Trimming took 0 bases from V and 8 from J; bases not matched to a gene: 9.

The rearrangement uses TRBV7-9 and TRBJ2-5; TRBD2 agrees at 11 bases. V shed 5 bases, J shed 4 bases, and the junction held 3 bases outside the gene matches. The CDR3 is 14 amino acids. Germline V gene lookup returns CDR1 SEHNR and CDR2 FQNEAQ (reference sequence). The CDR3 DNA is TGTGCCAGCAGCCCCACTAGCGGGGGAGAGACCCAGTACTTC. This encodes CASSPTSGGETQYF.

The V call is TRBV5-6, the J call TRBJ1-2; 10 bases line up with TRBD1. V lost 1 base and J lost 1; bases outside the gene matches: 4. There are 16 residues in the CDR3. Germline CDR1 reads SGHDT; CDR2 reads YYEEEE. CDR3 sequence reads: CASSLFDRGLNYGYTF. The CDR3 DNA reads TGTGCCAGCAGCTTGTTCGACAGGGGGCTTAACTATGGCTACACCTTC.